A single sample gave rise to the 27 T cell receptor beta chains below, sequenced in a study of T cell responses to AZD1222 COVID-19 vaccine. Produced via immunoSEQ multiplex PCR; TCRdb's table is partial and in-frame only. The sample has roughly 120,000 clones, 75% to 90% seen once; the top ten hold roughly 1.7%. The sample here was peripheral blood, taken on day 0 of AZD1222 vaccination. Receptor source: an adult in good health.

This chain uses TRBV5-1 with TRBJ1-3; the D is unclear. The CDR3 has 15 amino acids. The germline V gene encodes CDR1 SGHRS and CDR2 YFSETQ. The ends were cut back, 10 bases at V and 3 bases at J, with 20 bases in the middle. The CDR3 DNA reads as TGCGCCTACCTCAATTGGCCCAGACGTGGAAACACCATATATTTT. It translates to CAYLNWPRRGNTIYF. Variable domain in full (rest from reference TRBV5-1 and TRBJ1-3): KAGVTQTPRYLIKTRGQQVTLSCSPISGHRSVSWYQQTPGQGLQFLFEYFSETQRNKGNFPGRFSGRQFSNSRSEMNVSTLELGDSALYLCAYLNWPRRGNTIYFGEGSWLTVV.

The rearrangement links TRBV14 to TRBJ2-7, with TRBD1 as a possible D gene (6 bases). The CDR3 is 13 residues long. Germline V gene lookup returns CDR1 SGHDN and CDR2 FVKESK. The V gene lost 3 bases and the J gene lost 3 bases, with 9 bases spanning the gap. The CDR3 is CASSQKGGYEQYF. As DNA, the CDR3 is TGTGCCAGCAGCCAGAAAGGGGGCTACGAGCAGTACTTC.

The chain uses TRBV28 and TRBJ1-5; 8 bases are a match to TRBD1. This CDR3 is built from 17 residues. The germline gives CDR1 MDHEN, CDR2 SYDVKM. The V segment lost 4 bases and the J segment 1 base; nucleotides outside the gene matches: 9. The CDR3 nucleotides read TGTGCCAGCAGTTCAGACAGGGGAGGAAAAAGCAATCAGCCCCAGCATTTT. Protein: CASSSDRGGKSNQPQHF. Combining the CDR3 with reference TRBV28 and TRBJ1-5 gives the whole variable domain DVKVTQSSRYLVKRTGEKVFLECVQDMDHENMFWYRQDPGLGLRLIYFSYDVKMKEKGDIPEGYSVSREKKERFSLILESASTNQTSMYLCASSSDRGGKSNQPQHFGDGTRLSIL.

The rearrangement links TRBV19 to TRBJ1-1; D unresolved. CDR1 LNHDA and CDR2 SQIVND come from the germline V gene (reference sequence). The CDR3 is made up of 14 amino acids. Trimming cost V 0 bases and J 4 bases, with 9 bases left between them. CDR3 sequence (DNA): TGTGCCAGTAGTATAGAAGGTAGGCGCACTGAAGCTTTCTTT. This sequence encodes CASSIEGRRTEAFF.

The rearrangement uses TRBV30 and TRBJ1-5; the D is unclear. The germline V and J ends were trimmed by 0 bases and 3 bases, with 6 bases remaining between them. Germline loops: CDR1 GTSNPN, CDR2 SVGIG (reference sequence). The CDR3 contains 13 residues. The CDR3 spells CAWSVENNQPQHF. CDR3 sequence (DNA): TGTGCCTGGAGTGTAGAAAACAATCAGCCCCAGCATTTT. The full variable domain, its missing parts supplied by reference TRBV30 and TRBJ1-5, is SQTIHQWPATLVQPVGSPLSLECTVEGTSNPNLYWYRQAAGRGLQLLFYSVGIGQISSEVPQNLSASRPQDRQFILSSKKLLLSDSGFYLCAWSVENNQPQHFGDGTRLSIL.

A remark on this clone: This CDR3 is also generated by other DNA sequences in the sample. The chain couples TRBV3-1 (or the pseudogene TRBV3-2) to TRBJ1-6, with D perhaps TRBD1 (5 bases). The V and J ends lost 4 bases and 5 bases respectively, with 9 bases between them. Germline V CDR1 and CDR2: LGHDT, YNNKEL (reference sequence). The CDR3 spans 14 residues. The CDR3 loop reads CASSRGQDNSPLHF. In DNA, the CDR3 is TGTGCCAGCAGCCGAGGACAAGATAATTCACCCCTCCACTTT.

The chain employs TRBV5-1 and TRBJ1-2, with 7 bases matching TRBD1. CDR3 length: 16 residues. The J segment lost 0 bases and the V segment lost 3 bases, leaving 8 bases of the junction unmatched. Germline loops: CDR1 SGHRS, CDR2 YFSETQ. CDR3 DNA sequence: TGCGCCAGCAGCTCCGTTGGGGACAGCGCTAACTATGGCTACACCTTC. This translates into CASSSVGDSANYGYTF.

This clone was picked up one time. The CDR3 protein is CSVEDTGWGRTEAFF. CDR3 coding DNA: TGCAGCGTTGAAGACACCGGGTGGGGAAGAACTGAAGCTTTCTTT. V and J are TRBV29-1 and TRBJ1-1; D remains unclear. CDR3 length: 15 amino acids. CDR1 SQVTM and CDR2 ANQGSEA come from the germline V gene. V gave up 0 bases and J gave up 5 bases, with 16 bases separating them.

The chain combines TRBV13 with TRBJ1-1; tentative D call: TRBD1 (5 bases). V lost 5 bases, J lost 7 bases, and 11 bases lay in between. This CDR3 contains 12 residues. Germline lookup yields CDR1 PRHDT and CDR2 FYEKMQ (reference sequence). Here the CDR3 DNA reads TGTGCCAGCAGCCGAGAGAGGGGTGAAGCTTTCTTT. This sequence encodes CASSRERGEAFF. Drawing the rest from reference TRBV13 and TRBJ1-1, the complete variable domain is AAGVIQSPRHLIKEKRETATLKCYPIPRHDTVYWYQQGPGQDPQFLISFYEKMQSDKGSIPDRFSAQQFSDYHSELNMSSLELGDSALYFCASSRERGEAFFGQGTRLTVV.

The chain joins TRBV18 to TRBJ1-6; maybe TRBD1 (5 bases). Germline lookup yields CDR1 KGHSH and CDR2 LQKENI. This CDR3 region has 15 residues. V was trimmed by 4 bases and J by 7 bases, leaving 14 bases between them. CDR3 region: CASSRSGVGNSPLHF. CDR3 in DNA: TGTGCCAGCTCACGATCGGGGGTGGGGAATTCACCCCTCCACTTT. Full variable domain (remainder filled in from reference TRBV18 and TRBJ1-6): NAGVMQNPRHLVRRRGQEARLRCSPMKGHSHVYWYRQLPEEGLKFMVYLQKENIIDESGMPKERFSAEFPKEGPSILRIQQVVRGDSAAYFCASSRSGVGNSPLHFGNGTRLTVT.

This chain joins TRBV6-6 and TRBJ1-2; maybe TRBD1 (5 bases). This CDR3 spans 16 amino acids. The ends were cut back, 4 bases at V and 4 bases at J, with 19 bases in the middle. Germline-derived CDR1 and CDR2 are MNHNY and SVGAGI (reference sequence). CDR3 residues: CASSSTLGRGLYGYTF. CDR3 coding DNA: TGTGCCAGCAGTTCTACCCTAGGGAGGGGCCTCTATGGCTACACCTTC.

The chain couples TRBV19 to TRBJ2-6; tentative D call: TRBD2 (5 bases). The V end was cut by 8 bases, the J end by 0 bases, with 8 bases between. The CDR3 is 14 amino acids. The germline V gene has CDR1 LNHDA and CDR2 SQIVND (reference sequence). This CDR3 reads CASGSSSGANVLTF. Here the CDR3 DNA reads TGTGCCAGTGGGAGCAGCTCTGGGGCCAACGTCCTGACTTTC.

This chain connects TRBV7-4 to TRBJ2-6; D gene uncertain. The CDR3 is 18 residues long. The germline gives CDR1 SGHVT, CDR2 SQSDAQ. Trimming shortened V by 5 bases and J by 5 bases, and 22 bases separated the two germline ends. CDR3 sequence: CASSSASAHKGRANVLTF. The CDR3 coding sequence is TGTGCCAGCAGCAGCGCTTCAGCTCACAAAGGTCGGGCCAACGTCCTGACTTTC.

The rearrangement uses TRBV19 and TRBJ2-7; a possible D gene is TRBD1 (5 bases). The CDR3 runs to 13 residues. Trimming took off 5 bases at V and 1 base at J, with 9 bases between the two ends. Germline CDR1 LNHDA, CDR2 SQIVND (reference sequence). The CDR3 sequence: CASSHRQSYEQYF. CDR3 coding DNA: TGTGCCAGTAGTCACAGGCAATCCTACGAGCAGTACTTC.

This clone has at least ten counts. This sequence joins TRBV9 and TRBJ1-1, with TRBD1 matching 10 bases. Germline V lookup: CDR1 SGDLS, CDR2 YYNGEE. There are 14 residues in the CDR3. V was pared by 4 bases and J by 5 bases, with 5 bases of the junction left unmatched. The CDR3 loop is CASSPRTGGTEAFF. DNA of the CDR3: TGTGCCAGCAGCCCACGGACAGGGGGGACTGAAGCTTTCTTT.

The chain joins TRBV7-3 to TRBJ2-4; 13 bases match TRBD2. The germline V gene has CDR1 SGHTA and CDR2 FQGTGA. The V segment lost 5 bases and the J segment 2 bases; nucleotides outside the gene matches: 12. The CDR3 sequence is 19 residues long. CDR3 bases: TGTGCCAGCAGCCCGAAGGGGACTAGCGGGACCGGGTCCAAAAACATTCAGTACTTC. Translated: CASSPKGTSGTGSKNIQYF. Full variable domain (outside the CDR3, taken from reference TRBV7-3 and TRBJ2-4): GAGVSQTPSNKVTEKGKYVELRCDPISGHTALYWYRQSLGQGPEFLIYFQGTGAADDSGLPNDRFFAVRPEGSVSTLKIQRTERGDSAVYLCASSPKGTSGTGSKNIQYFGAGTRLSVL.

In this sample, this clone turned up once. The rearrangement uses TRBV9 and TRBJ1-2, with D possibly being TRBD1 (6 bases). Trimming removed 0 bases from V and 7 bases from J, with 19 bases in between. CDR3 size: 16 residues. Looked up from germline, CDR1 is SGDLS and CDR2 is YYNGEE. This CDR3 reads CASSVVPGTTQAGYTF. CDR3 coding DNA: TGTGCCAGCAGCGTAGTCCCGGGGACAACTCAGGCTGGCTACACCTTC. The whole variable domain, remainder taken from reference TRBV9 and TRBJ1-2, is DSGVTQTPKHLITATGQRVTLRCSPRSGDLSVYWYQQSLDQGLQFLIQYYNGEERAKGNILERFSAQQFPDLHSELNLSSLELGDSALYFCASSVVPGTTQAGYTFGSGTRLTVV.

The chain uses TRBV5-1 and TRBJ2-4; unclear D gene. The CDR3 runs to 17 residues. CDR1 and CDR2 from the germline V gene are SGHRS and YFSETQ. V was trimmed by 0 bases and J by 0 bases, leaving 13 bases between them. CDR3 sequence: CASSLDRALLAKNIQYF. The CDR3, as DNA: TGCGCCAGCAGCTTGGACCGGGCCCTCCTAGCCAAAAACATTCAGTACTTC. Using reference TRBV5-1 and TRBJ2-4 for the parts outside the CDR3, the full variable domain is KAGVTQTPRYLIKTRGQQVTLSCSPISGHRSVSWYQQTPGQGLQFLFEYFSETQRNKGNFPGRFSGRQFSNSRSEMNVSTLELGDSALYLCASSLDRALLAKNIQYFGAGTRLSVL.

V is TRBV6-1 and J is TRBJ2-1; 11 nucleotides align to TRBD1. Germline-derived CDR1 and CDR2 are MNHNS and SASEGT. CDR3 length: 14 residues. Trimming at V came to 2 bases and at J to 9 bases, leaving 3 bases not matched to a gene. Here the CDR3 reads CASSEQDRGLEQFF. The DNA for the CDR3 is TGTGCCAGCAGTGAACAGGACAGGGGGCTTGAGCAGTTCTTC.

This chain connects TRBV9 to TRBJ2-1; 13 bases are a match to TRBD2. V lost 4 bases and J lost 0; bases outside the gene matches: 13. The CDR3 length is 20 residues. CDR1 SGDLS and CDR2 YYNGEE come from the germline V gene. CDR3: CASSIPQGTSGMYSYNEQFF. The CDR3 DNA follows: TGTGCCAGCAGCATCCCCCAAGGGACTAGCGGGATGTACTCCTACAATGAGCAGTTCTTC.

The chain carries TRBV5-6 and TRBJ1-5; D unclear. Per the germline V gene, CDR1 is SGHDT and CDR2 is YYEEEE. V was shortened by 0 bases and J by 0 bases, with 7 bases between the two germline ends. This CDR3 spans 15 amino acids. CDR3 sequence reads: CASSLDSYSNQPQHF. The CDR3 DNA reads TGTGCCAGCAGCTTGGACAGCTATAGCAATCAGCCCCAGCATTTT.

The CDR3 reads CASEPRQANYGYTF. For the CDR3, the DNA is TGTGCCAGCGAACCGAGACAGGCTAACTATGGCTACACCTTC. The V call is TRBV7-2, the J call TRBJ1-2, with a tentative D call TRBD1 (6 bases). V was pared by 8 bases and J by 0 bases, with 13 bases between. This CDR3 contains 14 residues. The germline CDR1 and CDR2 sequences are SGHTA and FQGNSA.

The CDR3 bases are TGTGCCAGCAGCTTTAATCACTTGGGTGAGCAGTTCTTC. This translates into CASSFNHLGEQFF. The chain uses TRBV7-2 and TRBJ2-1; D remains ambiguous. Germline CDR1 is SGHTA and CDR2 is FQGNSA. The CDR3 runs 13 residues. With 3 bases removed from V and 9 bases from J, the gap between germline ends came to 12 bases.

This clone was recorded a few times. The chain employs TRBV7-3 and TRBJ2-1; the D gene is possibly TRBD2 (8 bases). Germline CDR1 SGHTA, CDR2 FQGTGA. CDR3 size: 13 residues. Trimming took 3 bases from V and 9 from J, leaving 12 bases between them. The CDR3 here is CASSFREGAEQFF. In nucleotides, the CDR3 is TGTGCCAGCAGCTTCCGGGAGGGGGCTGAGCAGTTCTTC.

The chain carries TRBV5-8 and TRBJ2-3; TRBD1 matches 7 bases. V lost 1 base, J lost 2 bases, and 7 bases stayed unmatched. CDR1 is SGHTS, CDR2 YDEGEE, per germline. CDR3 size: 16 residues. CDR3 in DNA: TGTGCCAGCAGCTTGAGGACAGGACCTTTCACAGATACGCAGTATTTT. It codes for CASSLRTGPFTDTQYF.

This clone has just a few counts. The chain employs TRBV15 and TRBJ1-5; possible D gene TRBD1, 6 bases. V shed 0 bases and J shed 4 bases, with 19 bases lying between them. The CDR3 has 18 amino acids. In germline, CDR1 is LNHNV, CDR2 YYDKDF (reference sequence). CDR3 protein: CATSRDSNTGIGNQPQHF. CDR3 sequence (DNA): TGTGCCACCAGCAGAGATTCTAATACAGGGATTGGGAATCAGCCCCAGCATTTT. The variable domain in full, with the rest retrieved from reference TRBV15 and TRBJ1-5, is DAMVIQNPRYQVTQFGKPVTLSCSQTLNHNVMYWYQQKSSQAPKLLFHYYDKDFNNEADTPDNFQSRRPNTSFCFLDIRSPGLGDTAMYLCATSRDSNTGIGNQPQHFGDGTRLSIL.

This clone was recorded once. This chain connects TRBV10-3 to TRBJ1-6; D is possibly TRBD1 (5 bases). This CDR3 comprises 13 residues. Germline values: CDR1 ENHRY, CDR2 SYGVKD. Trimming shortened V by 6 bases and J by 5 bases, and 8 bases separated the two germline ends. The CDR3 loop is CAIRDKDNSPLHF. DNA for the CDR3: TGTGCCATCAGGGACAAGGATAATTCACCCCTCCACTTT.